The 19 T cell receptor beta chains listed next were all sequenced from one sample in a study of blood T cells in healthy people across ages. Using a J-beta primer mix together with a sample-barcoded 5' primer, a second PCR was run for roughly 6 to 12 cycles. One entry per CDR3 protein results from TCRdb running MiXCR on the 5' RACE reads. The repertoire includes approximately 800,000 distinct CDR3 sequences, about three fifths of them detected once, and approximately 23% sits in the top ten. The sequenced sample consisted of blood. The receptor set was obtained from a man aged 30 to 45 in good health.

The rearrangement links TRBV20-1 to TRBJ2-3; 11 nucleotides agree with TRBD1. Germline CDR1 reads DFQATT; CDR2 reads SNEGSKA (reference sequence). This CDR3 spans 14 amino acids. V shed 2 bases, J shed 4 bases, and the junction held 2 bases outside the gene matches. In nucleotides, the CDR3 is TGCAGTGCTAGATGGGGACAGGGGGCAGATACGCAGTATTTT. It translates to CSARWGQGADTQYF.

The chain joins TRBV28 to TRBJ1-2; maybe TRBD1 (5 bases). The germline V gene encodes CDR1 MDHEN and CDR2 SYDVKM. With 4 bases removed from V and 4 bases from J, the gap between germline ends came to 16 bases. CDR3 length equals 15 residues. Written as DNA, the CDR3 is TGTGCCAGCAGTTCACACTTCGACAGAAGCTATGGCTACACCTTC. It translates to CASSSHFDRSYGYTF.

CDR3 residues: CASSLVGEGIKDGYTF. Written as DNA, the CDR3 is TGTGCCAGCAGCTTAGTAGGGGAGGGAATCAAGGATGGCTACACCTTC. The chain combines TRBV11-2 with TRBJ1-2, with a weak D call TRBD1 (5 bases). Germline CDR1 is SGHAT and CDR2 is FQNNGV. There are 16 residues in the CDR3. The V gene lost 1 base and the J gene lost 6 bases, with 18 bases spanning the gap.

CDR3 sequence (DNA): TGTGCCAGCAGTTTATCCGCAGGGAGGAACGAGCAGTACTTC. Translating it yields CASSLSAGRNEQYF. The gene calls are TRBV27 and TRBJ2-7, with a weak D call TRBD2 (6 bases). V lost 0 bases, J lost 5 bases, and 11 bases lay in between. Germline V gene sequence: CDR1 MNHEY, CDR2 SMNVEV (reference sequence). The CDR3 covers 14 residues.

This chain uses TRBV15 with TRBJ2-6; D remains ambiguous. This CDR3 has 13 residues. Deletions cut 7 bases from V and 1 base from J, with 5 bases between. Germline V gene lookup returns CDR1 LNHNV and CDR2 YYDKDF (reference sequence). The CDR3 coding sequence is TGTGCCACCAAAGCGTCTGGGGCCAACGTCCTGACTTTC. Protein: CATKASGANVLTF.

This clonotype was observed a single time. The chain recombines TRBV7-6 with TRBJ2-7; perhaps D is TRBD1 or TRBD2 (5 bases each). With 1 base removed from V and 2 bases from J, the gap between germline ends came to 21 bases. Germline-derived CDR1 and CDR2 are SGHVS and FNYEAQ. This CDR3 is built from 18 residues. The CDR3 protein is CASSLGAPGEGRPYEQYF. The CDR3 region has the DNA TGTGCCAGCAGCTTAGGGGCCCCTGGAGAGGGGCGACCCTACGAGCAGTACTTC. Full variable domain (outside the CDR3, taken from reference TRBV7-6 and TRBJ2-7): GAGVSQSPRYKVTKRGQDVALRCDPISGHVSLYWYRQALGQGPEFLTYFNYEAQQDKSGLPNDRFSAERPEGSISTLTIQRTEQRDSAMYRCASSLGAPGEGRPYEQYFGPGTRLTVT.

J is TRBJ2-7 and V is TRBV27; D assignment may be TRBD1 or TRBD2 (5 bases each). Germline V gene sequence: CDR1 MNHEY, CDR2 SMNVEV (reference sequence). Between the trimmed V and J ends, which lost 1 base and 6 bases, there was a span of 13 bases. CDR3 length: 14 residues. CDR3 nucleotide sequence: TGTGCCAGCAGTTTATGGGACGGTGGGCCCGAGCAGTACTTC. It codes for CASSLWDGGPEQYF.

The rearrangement uses TRBV5-1 and TRBJ1-1; the D is unclear. Germline CDR1 is SGHRS and CDR2 is YFSETQ. The CDR3 extends over 15 amino acids. V lost 4 bases, J lost 0 bases, and 13 bases lay in between. CDR3: CASSLGIFMNTEAFF. The CDR3 coding sequence is TGCGCCAGCAGCCTGGGGATATTCATGAACACTGAAGCTTTCTTT.

This clonotype was seen a few times. The rearrangement links TRBV7-2 to TRBJ2-5; a possible D gene is TRBD1 (5 bases). The CDR3 has 17 amino acids. The V end was cut by 4 bases, the J end by 1 base, with 19 bases between. In germline, CDR1 is SGHTA, CDR2 FQGNSA. In DNA, the CDR3 is TGTGCCAGCAGCTCCGCTTGGGGCAGGGTTCTCCAAGAGACCCAGTACTTC. Its protein is CASSSAWGRVLQETQYF.

The V call is TRBV7-9, the J call TRBJ2-7, with D possibly being TRBD1 (5 bases). This CDR3 region has 14 residues. Germline CDR1 reads SEHNR; CDR2 reads FQNEAQ (reference sequence). V shed 4 bases and J shed 6 bases, with 16 bases lying between them. The CDR3 DNA follows: TGTGCCAGCAGCTCAGACCTCAGGGTGCGCGAGCAGTACTTC. Protein product: CASSSDLRVREQYF.

The CDR3, as DNA: TGCAGTGGGAGGGACAGGGAGGCCGAGCAGTACTTC. Translated: CSGRDREAEQYF. V usage is TRBV20-1 and J usage is TRBJ2-4; 9 bases are shared with TRBD1. The J call may be mistaken, given a closer DNA end match to TRBJ2-7. In germline, CDR1 is DFQATT, CDR2 SNEGSKA (reference sequence). The CDR3 covers 12 residues.

J is TRBJ2-6 and V is TRBV20-1, with D possibly matching TRBD1 (5 bases). The CDR3 runs 14 residues. V was pared by 5 bases and J by 5 bases, with 13 bases between. The germline V gene has CDR1 DFQATT and CDR2 SNEGSKA (reference sequence). The CDR3 region has the DNA TGCAGTGCTCCCACAGGAGTGTGGGCCAACGTCCTGACTTTC. This encodes CSAPTGVWANVLTF.

This clonotype was seen only a few times. The chain links TRBV15 to TRBJ1-2; D not resolved. Germline CDR1 is LNHNV and CDR2 is YYDKDF (reference sequence). This CDR3 is 15 amino acids long. The V and J ends lost 3 bases and 2 bases respectively, with 13 bases between them. CDR3 DNA: TGTGCCACCAGCAGTGACCTCCGGGCCAACTATGGCTACACCTTC. Its protein is CATSSDLRANYGYTF.

This rearrangement joins TRBV29-1 to TRBJ1-2; D gene uncertain. Germline CDR1 and CDR2: SQVTM and ANQGSEA. This CDR3 contains 16 residues. Trimming stripped 5 bases from V and 1 base from J, with 20 bases between. CDR3 coding DNA: TGCAGCGTTTCCGCCATAGATACAGTCCGTAACTATGGCTACACCTTC. It yields the protein CSVSAIDTVRNYGYTF.

The genes are TRBV7-9 and TRBJ2-3; the match to TRBD2 covers 7 bases. The germline CDR1 and CDR2 sequences are SEHNR and FQNEAQ (reference sequence). This CDR3 comprises 15 residues. The ends lost 2 bases at V and 7 bases at J; junction bases unmatched: 9. CDR3 in amino acids: CASSLLASGTNTQYF. Here the CDR3 DNA reads TGTGCCAGCAGCTTACTCGCTAGCGGTACCAATACGCAGTATTTT.

V gene TRBV7-2 combines with J gene TRBJ2-7; perhaps TRBD2 as D (6 bases). Trimming pared 0 bases from V and 3 bases from J, leaving 15 bases between. CDR1 SGHTA and CDR2 FQGNSA come from the germline V gene. The length of the CDR3 is 16 residues. CDR3 nucleotides: TGTGCCAGCAGCTTAGCGGTTAGCGGTACCTTCTACGAGCAGTACTTC. Protein: CASSLAVSGTFYEQYF.

V gene TRBV20-1 combines with J gene TRBJ2-1, with a possible D match to TRBD2 (6 bases). The CDR3 sequence is 15 residues long. From germline, CDR1 is DFQATT and CDR2 SNEGSKA (reference sequence). V lost 4 bases, J lost 9 bases, and 22 bases lay in between. DNA for the CDR3: TGCAGTGCTACCCGGGACTCCTTATCTTCCGGTGAGCAGTTCTTC. This sequence encodes CSATRDSLSSGEQFF.

The chain couples TRBV11-2 to TRBJ2-1, with D perhaps TRBD1 or TRBD2 (6 bases each). The CDR3 runs to 18 residues. Germline loops: CDR1 SGHAT, CDR2 FQNNGV. V was clipped by 5 bases and J by 3 bases, with 23 bases between them. In DNA, the CDR3 is TGTGCCAGCAGCCCCCGACTTTTAAGGGGGAGGCGCTACAATGAGCAGTTCTTC. Translation: CASSPRLLRGRRYNEQFF.

The chain recombines TRBV20-1 with TRBJ2-4, with 7 nucleotides matching TRBD1. The tail of the sequence fits TRBJ2-5 better, so the J call may be wrong. Germline-derived CDR1 and CDR2 are DFQATT and SNEGSKA (reference sequence). CDR3 size: 15 residues. CDR3: CSANIRGQAGETQYF. The CDR3 DNA sequence: TGCAGTGCTAACATCCGAGGACAGGCAGGGGAGACCCAGTACTTC.